The TCR beta chain described here comes from a study of T cell changes during pregnancy in multiple sclerosis (dated by TCRdb to about 2019). About the investigation overall: In women with multiple sclerosis, the researchers looked at how the T cell repertoire shifted as pregnancy progressed.

The method was the immunoSEQ multiplex PCR assay. Drawn from immuneACCESS, this table holds only the in-frame rearrangements with V and J called that TCRdb kept. Clones are partly lost; checked studies trace under half to an unresolved V gene and leave the rest unexplained. A total of around 34,000 clones appear in this sample, about 94% of them only once. The ten top clones hold around 0.37% of the sample. This clone was seen once. Its antigen is currently not known. No base-level quality is on record; no much larger clone is a single base apart. The trim is 7 bases for V and 5 bases for J, with a gap of 17 bases between the germline ends. In the germline V gene (reference sequence), CDR1 corresponds to MNHEY and CDR2 to SMNVEV. The cysteine opens and the phenylalanine closes a CDR3 of 15 amino acids. Only the CDR3 part of the read is kept: 45 bases, read in frame from the first base.

The receptor comes from a female donor with multiple sclerosis, enrolled in a pregnancy study. The rearranged chain carries TRBV27 and TRBJ2-2, and perhaps TRBD2 as D gene, on 6 matching bases. The sample consisted of CD4+ T cells from peripheral blood mononuclear cells, taken in the second trimester of pregnancy. The CDR3 here reads CASTPGDSVTGELFF. The base sequence is TGTGCCAGCACCCCGGGAGACTCCGTAACCGGGGAGCTGTTTTTT.